Each of the 8 T cell receptor beta chains below was sequenced from the same sample in a study of T cell responses to AZD1222 COVID-19 vaccine. Libraries were prepared by immunoSEQ multiplex PCR; TCRdb keeps only in-frame clonotypes and omits some of them. The sample shows 95,000 to 150,000 clones, approximately 86% of them seen only once. This specimen consisted of peripheral blood, obtained on day 0 of AZD1222 vaccination. These receptors came from an adult in good health.

This clone has just a few counts. The J gene is TRBJ2-7, the V gene TRBV2, with D tentatively TRBD1 (6 bases). From germline, CDR1 is SNHLY and CDR2 FYNNEI. The CDR3 runs to 13 residues. Trimming took off 9 bases at V and 2 bases at J, with 14 bases between the two ends. The CDR3 sequence: CASRDTITYEQYF. CDR3 sequence (DNA): TGTGCCAGTCGGGACACCATCACCTACGAGCAGTACTTC. Combining the CDR3 with reference TRBV2 and TRBJ2-7 gives the whole variable domain EPEVTQTPSHQVTQMGQEVILRCVPISNHLYFYWYRQILGQKVEFLVSFYNNEISEKSEIFDDQFSVERPDGSNFTLKIRSTKLEDSAMYFCASRDTITYEQYFGPGTRLTVT.

This chain uses TRBV12-3 or TRBV12-4 with TRBJ1-6; D may be TRBD1 (5 bases). This CDR3 is built from 13 residues. V lost 8 bases and J lost 10, with 15 bases in between. CDR3 DNA sequence: TGTGCCAGCGGGGGACGGGAGATATCACCCCTCCACTTT. Translation gives CASGGREISPLHF.

The genes are TRBV6-2 or TRBV6-3 and TRBJ1-5; D is perhaps TRBD1 (6 bases). V was cut by 6 bases and J by 10 bases, with 28 bases left in between. The length of the CDR3 is 17 residues. Germline V gene lookup returns CDR1 MNHEY and CDR2 SVGEGT. DNA of the CDR3: TGTGCCAGCAGCCGGCTCCCGACAGGCCCTATACCGATACCCCAGCATTTT. Its protein is CASSRLPTGPIPIPQHF.

The V and J genes are TRBV28 and TRBJ1-2, with D perhaps TRBD1 (6 bases). The germline CDR1 and CDR2 sequences are MDHEN and SYDVKM. This CDR3 comprises 12 residues. V lost 7 bases to trimming and J lost 4 bases, with 10 bases between them. The CDR3 DNA reads TGTGCCAGCAATAGAGGGGGCTATGGCTACACCTTC. It yields the protein CASNRGGYGYTF.

The J gene is TRBJ2-1, the V gene TRBV6-4, with D unresolved. Per the germline V gene, CDR1 is MRHNA and CDR2 is SNTAGT. Trimming took 0 bases from V and 7 from J, leaving 7 bases between them. The CDR3 loop spans 13 amino acids. The CDR3 loop is CASSDSWENEQFF. CDR3 nucleotides: TGTGCCAGCAGTGACTCTTGGGAAAATGAGCAGTTCTTC.

The chain is built from TRBV5-6 and TRBJ2-2; D may match TRBD1 or TRBD2 (5 bases each). Germline CDR1 is SGHDT and CDR2 is YYEEEE. CDR3 length: 17 amino acids. The V and J ends lost 3 bases and 4 bases respectively, with 19 bases between them. In DNA form, the CDR3 reads TGTGCCAGCAGCTCCTTCGCCAGGGACGTCTTCACCGGGGAGCTGTTTTTT. It translates to CASSSFARDVFTGELFF.

The table lists this clone with a few counts. V usage is TRBV6-1 and J usage is TRBJ2-2; D possibly corresponds to TRBD1 (6 bases). The germline gives CDR1 MNHNS, CDR2 SASEGT. Trimming shortened V by 2 bases and J by 1 base, and 17 bases separated the two germline ends. This CDR3 is built from 18 residues. The CDR3 region is CASSEPHPGAMNTGELFF. Here the CDR3 DNA reads TGTGCCAGCAGTGAACCTCATCCAGGGGCCATGAACACCGGGGAGCTGTTTTTT.

The chain links TRBV2 to TRBJ1-1; D is unclear. The germline V gene has CDR1 SNHLY and CDR2 FYNNEI. V lost 6 bases, J lost 10 bases, and 12 bases lay in between. The CDR3 consists of 11 residues. The CDR3 DNA follows: TGTGCCAGCAGAGGGCCCGAGGGAGCTTTCTTT. Translating it yields CASRGPEGAFF.